Included here is one T cell receptor (beta chain) sequence, with context. This sample is part of a study of T cell repertoires in cytomegalovirus infection. Whole-study context: Public TCR beta signature analysis indicated the presence of both CMV infection and matching HLA type.

The V end was cut by 0 bases, the J end by 1 base, with 12 bases between. There are 16 residues in the CDR3. Germline V CDR1 and CDR2: MGHRA, YSYEKL. TCRdb called the reads again in MiXCR, with one record for every CDR3 protein. This table holds under 300,000 distinct CDR3 sequences, approximately 15% found once. The sequenced material came from CD8+ T cells from PBMCs. This TCR came from a human donor in good health (CMV status not recorded). Some clones in this sample may be carry-over from other donors' samples. The chain has TRBV4-1 and TRBJ1-1, with unresolved D. The CDR3 spells CASSQEAWEPNTEAFF. CDR3 coding DNA: TGCGCCAGCAGCCAAGAAGCATGGGAGCCGAACACTGAAGCTTTCTTT.